What follows are 28 T cell receptor beta chains derived from one specimen sequenced in a study of T-cell memory formation after mild COVID-19. A single record per CDR3 protein comes from TCRdb applying MiXCR to the 5' RACE reads. The data contain approximately 60,000 distinct CDR3 sequences, 9.5% of them seen just once; the ten biggest clones take up 1.2%. The sample comprised PBMCs or a T cell subset sorted from them (not recorded which). The receptors were gathered from a man between 18 and 29 years old who had mild COVID-19 (a few samples of this study predate the infection). Cell type and time point are not known.

This clonotype was counted many times. The gene calls are TRBV10-3 and TRBJ2-1; maybe TRBD2 (5 bases). CDR3 length: 11 residues. The germline V and J ends were trimmed by 4 bases and 8 bases, with 6 bases remaining between them. CDR1 is ENHRY, CDR2 SYGVKD, per germline. The chain's CDR3 is CAISVRDEQFF. Here the CDR3 DNA reads TGTGCCATCAGTGTGCGGGATGAGCAGTTCTTC.

This clonotype showed up many times. The V call is TRBV7-2, the J call TRBJ1-1; D remains unclear. The germline V gene encodes CDR1 SGHTA and CDR2 FQGNSA. This CDR3 has 14 residues. Trimming took 5 bases from V and 5 from J, leaving 15 bases between them. CDR3 in amino acids: CASSAKRGETEAFF. As DNA, the CDR3 is TGTGCCAGCAGCGCTAAGCGGGGAGAGACTGAAGCTTTCTTT. Full variable domain (outside the CDR3, taken from reference TRBV7-2 and TRBJ1-1): GAGVSQSPSNKVTEKGKDVELRCDPISGHTALYWYRQSLGQGLEFLIYFQGNSAPDKSGLPSDRFSAERTGGSVSTLTIQRTQQEDSAVYLCASSAKRGETEAFFGQGTRLTVV.

This clonotype was observed at least ten times. The chain links TRBV20-1 to TRBJ2-3, with D unresolved. Germline V gene sequence: CDR1 DFQATT, CDR2 SNEGSKA (reference sequence). The germline V and J ends were trimmed by 3 bases and 6 bases, with 7 bases remaining between them. This CDR3 has 11 amino acids. The CDR3 protein is CSASKGDTQYF. CDR3 nucleotides: TGCAGTGCTAGTAAAGGGGATACGCAGTATTTT.

The rearrangement uses TRBV7-9 and TRBJ1-6; no firm D call. CDR1 and CDR2 (germline): SEHNR, FQNEAQ (reference sequence). This CDR3 is built from 14 residues. V was trimmed by 1 base and J by 7 bases, leaving 8 bases between them. The CDR3 protein is CASSLETENSPLHF. The CDR3 region has the DNA TGTGCCAGCAGCTTAGAAACAGAGAATTCACCCCTCCACTTT.

This clonotype was seen only a few times. The J gene is TRBJ1-5, the V gene TRBV5-1; D gene uncertain. CDR1 is SGHRS and CDR2 is YFSETQ in the germline V gene. The CDR3 length is 14 residues. The V gene lost 0 bases and the J gene lost 12 bases, with 16 bases spanning the gap. The CDR3 bases are TGCGCCAGCAGCTTGGGACACGGAGGTGAGCACCAGCATTTT. The encoded protein is CASSLGHGGEHQHF.

This clonotype was counted a few times. The rearrangement joins TRBV6-1 to TRBJ1-2; TRBD1 is a possible D gene (6 bases). Germline CDR1 reads MNHNS; CDR2 reads SASEGT. The CDR3 length is 15 residues. The V end was cut by 4 bases, the J end by 0 bases, with 12 bases between. CDR3 region: CASSAGQKANYGYTF. The CDR3 region has the DNA TGTGCCAGCAGTGCCGGACAGAAAGCTAACTATGGCTACACCTTC.

This clonotype was counted a few times. The CDR3 region is CSAMTGLAKNIQYF. Here the CDR3 DNA reads TGCAGTGCGATGACTGGTCTAGCCAAAAACATTCAGTACTTC. The V and J genes are TRBV20-1 and TRBJ2-4; D gene unclear. Germline values: CDR1 DFQATT, CDR2 SNEGSKA (reference sequence). V lost 6 bases and J lost 0, with 12 bases in between. This CDR3 has 14 residues.

V is TRBV12-5 and J is TRBJ1-1; 9 nucleotides match TRBD1. This CDR3 is built from 13 residues. Per the germline V gene, CDR1 is LGHNT and CDR2 is FRNRAP. Unmatched junction bases numbered 10, after V lost 7 bases and J lost 10 bases. CDR3 bases: TGTGCTAGTGCCCCCGGGACAGGGATAGGAGCTTTCTTT. This translates into CASAPGTGIGAFF.

The chain employs TRBV28 and TRBJ2-2; no clear D gene. This CDR3 region has 14 residues. Trimming stripped 6 bases from V and 1 base from J, with 9 bases between. Germline CDR1 reads MDHEN; CDR2 reads SYDVKM. CDR3 amino acids: CASRDRRNTGELFF. The CDR3 DNA reads TGTGCCAGCAGAGATCGGAGGAACACCGGGGAGCTGTTTTTT.

This chain connects TRBV7-8 to TRBJ2-3; D possibly corresponds to TRBD2 (5 bases). The V end lost 3 bases, the J end lost 5 bases, and 15 bases lay between the germline ends. The CDR3 runs to 15 residues. The germline V gene encodes CDR1 SGHVS and CDR2 FQNEAQ. CDR3 in amino acids: CASSFPGLLEDTQYF. The DNA for the CDR3 is TGTGCCAGCAGCTTCCCTGGACTCCTAGAAGATACGCAGTATTTT.

This clonotype was detected only a few times. The V call is TRBV7-9, the J call TRBJ1-1; no firm D call. Germline CDR1 is SEHNR and CDR2 is FQNEAQ (reference sequence). The CDR3 is made up of 13 amino acids. V lost 1 base and J 1 base, leaving 4 bases between the germline ends. The CDR3 DNA is TGTGCCAGCAGCTTAGACGCGAACACTGAAGCTTTCTTT. It is translated as CASSLDANTEAFF. The full variable domain, rest sourced from reference TRBV7-9 and TRBJ1-1, is DTGVSQNPRHKITKRGQNVTFRCDPISEHNRLYWYRQTLGQGPEFLTYFQNEAQLEKSRLLSDRFSAERPKGSFSTLEIQRTEQGDSAMYLCASSLDANTEAFFGQGTRLTVV.

This chain links TRBV5-1 with TRBJ1-4; D is possibly TRBD1 (6 bases). This CDR3 spans 14 amino acids. The V gene lost 0 bases and the J gene lost 8 bases, with 11 bases spanning the gap. Germline CDR1 and CDR2: SGHRS and YFSETQ. DNA of the CDR3: TGCGCCAGCAGCTTGGGGACAGTAAGAGAAAAACTGTTTTTT. Translated, it gives CASSLGTVREKLFF. Full variable domain (missing parts from reference TRBV5-1 and TRBJ1-4): KAGVTQTPRYLIKTRGQQVTLSCSPISGHRSVSWYQQTPGQGLQFLFEYFSETQRNKGNFPGRFSGRQFSNSRSEMNVSTLELGDSALYLCASSLGTVREKLFFGSGTQLSVL.

This clonotype has just a few counts. The chain couples TRBV7-9 to TRBJ2-1, with D tentatively TRBD1 (6 bases). Germline V CDR1 and CDR2: SEHNR, FQNEAQ (reference sequence). The CDR3 runs to 15 residues. V lost 4 bases, J lost 8 bases, and 18 bases lay in between. CDR3 sequence reads: CASSSPGHLLHEQFF. CDR3 DNA: TGTGCCAGCAGCTCTCCGGGACATCTTTTGCATGAGCAGTTCTTC.

This clonotype was counted between two and nine times. The chain recombines TRBV5-1 with TRBJ1-1; D possibly corresponds to TRBD1 (5 bases). CDR1 and CDR2 (germline): SGHRS, YFSETQ. The CDR3 totals 14 residues. The V end was cut by 0 bases, the J end by 3 bases, with 9 bases between. CDR3 region: CASSLGGFDTEAFF. The DNA of the CDR3 is TGCGCCAGCAGCTTGGGGGGGTTCGACACTGAAGCTTTCTTT.

This clonotype was observed a handful of times. The chain joins TRBV20-1 to TRBJ1-2, with a weak D call TRBD1 (6 bases). V lost 6 bases and J 8 bases, leaving 28 bases between the germline ends. The CDR3 covers 16 residues. Germline V gene sequence: CDR1 DFQATT, CDR2 SNEGSKA (reference sequence). Here the CDR3 DNA reads TGCAGTGCCCAGGGGAGGGCTAGACAGCTGGGGTTAGGCTACACCTTC. It encodes CSAQGRARQLGLGYTF.

This clonotype has just a few counts. Here the CDR3 DNA reads TGTGCCAGCAGTTATGTGACAACGCGGCATGAGCAGTTCTTC. Translated: CASSYVTTRHEQFF. The rearrangement uses TRBV6-5 and TRBJ2-1; D unclear. Trimming took 3 bases from V and 8 from J, leaving 14 bases between them. In germline, CDR1 is MNHEY, CDR2 SVGAGI. This CDR3 region has 14 residues.

This clonotype was observed a handful of times. The genes are TRBV7-9 and TRBJ2-2, with TRBD1 identical over 11 bases. The CDR3 has 15 amino acids. CDR1 and CDR2 from the germline V gene are SEHNR and FQNEAQ (reference sequence). Trimming at V came to 4 bases and at J to 5 bases, leaving 3 bases not matched to a gene. Here the CDR3 reads CASSYGQGATGELFF. The CDR3 DNA sequence: TGTGCCAGCAGCTACGGACAGGGGGCTACCGGGGAGCTGTTTTTT.

About this clonotype: This clone may be a read error of a much larger clone one base away. This rearrangement joins TRBV4-3 to TRBJ1-2; no clear D gene. There are 16 residues in the CDR3. The germline V gene encodes CDR1 LGHNA and CDR2 YSLEER. Trimming removed 0 bases at V and 2 bases at J, with 13 bases between. CDR3 region: CASSQERRAANYGYTF. For the CDR3, the DNA is TGCGCCAGCAGCCAAGAAAGGAGGGCAGCCAACTATGGCTACACCTTC.

The table lists this clonotype with a few counts. The chain has TRBV20-1 and TRBJ1-1, with 7 bases lining up with TRBD1. The ends lost 7 bases at V and 0 bases at J; junction bases unmatched: 5. Germline V gene sequence: CDR1 DFQATT, CDR2 SNEGSKA (reference sequence). The CDR3 runs to 13 residues. In nucleotides, the CDR3 is TGCAGTGTAGGGGACAGCATGAACACTGAAGCTTTCTTT. Its protein product is CSVGDSMNTEAFF.

The table lists this clonotype with a few counts. The J gene is TRBJ2-7, the V gene TRBV5-6; 7 positions agree with TRBD1. CDR1 SGHDT and CDR2 YYEEEE come from the germline V gene. Unmatched junction bases numbered 3, after V lost 0 bases and J lost 0 bases. This CDR3 region has 15 residues. CDR3 nucleotides: TGTGCCAGCAGCTTGGAGCCAGGGGGCTCCTACGAGCAGTACTTC. Translated: CASSLEPGGSYEQYF.

This clonotype was found a few times. This chain connects TRBV20-1 to TRBJ1-4; 9 positions match TRBD1. The germline CDR1 and CDR2 sequences are DFQATT and SNEGSKA (reference sequence). The CDR3 runs to 15 residues. With V trimmed by 6 bases and J by 8 bases, 13 bases remained unmatched. The CDR3 loop is CSASGGTGTGEKLFF. CDR3 in DNA: TGCAGTGCCAGTGGGGGGACCGGGACAGGGGAAAAACTGTTTTTT.

V and J are TRBV6-1 and TRBJ1-5; D is perhaps TRBD1 (5 bases). The V end lost 4 bases, the J end lost 4 bases, and 11 bases lay between the germline ends. The CDR3 covers 14 residues. From germline, CDR1 is MNHNS and CDR2 SASEGT. This chain's CDR3 is CASSGGFSNQPQHF. The CDR3 bases are TGTGCCAGCAGTGGGGGGTTCTCTAATCAGCCCCAGCATTTT.

This clonotype was detected many times. CDR3: CASSLGSTSGDDNEQFF. The DNA of the CDR3 is TGTGCCAGCAGCTTAGGGTCCACTAGCGGGGATGACAATGAGCAGTTCTTC. The chain employs TRBV7-9 and TRBJ2-1; TRBD2 aligns across 10 bases. Germline CDR1 reads SEHNR; CDR2 reads FQNEAQ (reference sequence). Germline trimming cut 1 base from V and 5 bases from J; bases unmatched to any gene: 8. CDR3 size: 17 residues.

With respect to this clonotype: Germline is not matched at one junction end, which may reflect a read error. The chain is built from TRBV7-7 and TRBJ1-4; 8 nucleotides align to TRBD1. Per the germline V gene, CDR1 is SSHAT and CDR2 is FNYEAQ (reference sequence). The CDR3 consists of 14 residues. The CDR3: CASSRGGTGEKLFF. The CDR3 DNA reads TGTGCTAGCAGCCGGGGGGGGACAGGTGAAAAACTGTTTTTT. Together with reference TRBV7-7 and TRBJ1-4, the CDR3 gives the full variable domain: GAGVSQSPRYKVTKRGQDVTLRCDPISSHATLYWYQQALGQGPEFLTYFNYEAQPDKSGLPSDRFSAERPEGSISTLTIQRTEQRDSAMYRCASSRGGTGEKLFFGSGTQLSVL.

This clonotype rates as medium-sized. The rearrangement links TRBV20-1 to TRBJ2-1; maybe TRBD1 (6 bases). In germline, CDR1 is DFQATT, CDR2 SNEGSKA (reference sequence). This CDR3 comprises 14 residues. Trimming removed 6 bases from V and 5 bases from J, with 17 bases in between. CDR3 sequence (DNA): TGCAGTGCCGATGCGCGCAGGGGCAACAATGAGCAGTTCTTC. It translates to CSADARRGNNEQFF.

V gene TRBV19 combines with J gene TRBJ2-1, with no clear D. Trimming pared 3 bases from V and 1 base from J, leaving 10 bases between. Germline CDR1 reads LNHDA; CDR2 reads SQIVND (reference sequence). The CDR3 sequence is 15 residues long. The CDR3 bases are TGTGCCAGTAGTATTCAGGATCGATCCTACAATGAGCAGTTCTTC. It specifies CASSIQDRSYNEQFF.

This clonotype has a handful of counts. The chain is built from TRBV5-5 and TRBJ1-1; D may be TRBD1 (6 bases). Trimming shortened V by 4 bases and J by 1 base, and 14 bases separated the two germline ends. This CDR3 region has 15 residues. Germline CDR1 and CDR2: SGHKS and YYEKEE (reference sequence). DNA for the CDR3: TGTGCCAGCAGCGCCTCAGGGGACGCGAACACTGAAGCTTTCTTT. Translated, it gives CASSASGDANTEAFF. Full variable domain (rest looked up from reference TRBV5-5 and TRBJ1-1): DAGVTQSPTHLIKTRGQQVTLRCSPISGHKSVSWYQQVLGQGPQFIFQYYEKEERGRGNFPDRFSARQFPNYSSELNVNALLLGDSALYLCASSASGDANTEAFFGQGTRLTVV.

By share, this clonotype ranks as medium-sized (0.01 to 0.1%). This chain joins TRBV5-1 and TRBJ2-3; D call uncertain. The CDR3 is 14 residues long. CDR1 SGHRS and CDR2 YFSETQ come from the germline V gene. V was cut by 0 bases and J by 2 bases, with 7 bases left in between. CDR3: CASSLGQTTDTQYF. The CDR3 region has the DNA TGCGCCAGCAGCTTGGGTCAGACCACAGATACGCAGTATTTT.